The clone carrying this T cell receptor beta chain was seen just once. Its antigen is not known. The junction departs from germline at one end; a sequencing error may be responsible. The sample is drawn from a study of T cell repertoires in cytomegalovirus infection. The CDR3 extends over 14 amino acids. Per germline, CDR1 MNHEY and CDR2 SMNVEV (reference sequence). TCRdb re-called the reads with MiXCR, one entry per CDR3 protein. The data contain approximately 1,000,000 distinct CDR3 sequences, 30% to 40% of them singletons. V is TRBV27 and J is TRBJ2-5, with TRBD1 identical over 10 bases. This receptor was identified in a human donor in good health (CMV status not recorded). Some clones in this sample may be carry-over from other donors' samples. The material sequenced was cultured CD8+ T cells from PBMCs, taken from culture after CMV antigen stimulation. The CDR3 DNA sequence: TGTGCCAACAGTCCCGGACAGGGGGGCGAGACCCAGTACTTC. Translated: CANSPGQGGETQYF.